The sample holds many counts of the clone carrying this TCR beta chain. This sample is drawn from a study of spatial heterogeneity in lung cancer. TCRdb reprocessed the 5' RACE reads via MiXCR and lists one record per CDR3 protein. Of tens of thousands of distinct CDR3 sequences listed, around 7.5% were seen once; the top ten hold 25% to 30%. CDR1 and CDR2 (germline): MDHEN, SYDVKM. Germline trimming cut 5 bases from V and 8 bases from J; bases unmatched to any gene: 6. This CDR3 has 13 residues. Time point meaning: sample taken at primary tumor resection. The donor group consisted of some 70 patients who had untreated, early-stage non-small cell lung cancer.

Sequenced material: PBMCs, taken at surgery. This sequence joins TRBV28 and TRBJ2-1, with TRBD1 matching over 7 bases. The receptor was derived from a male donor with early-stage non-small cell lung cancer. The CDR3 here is CASSPPGGDEQFF. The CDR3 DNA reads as TGTGCCAGCAGTCCTCCAGGGGGTGATGAGCAGTTCTTC.